These 20 T cell receptor beta chains came from one sample sequenced in a study of blood T cell repertoires in COVID-19. Repertoires were generated with immunoSEQ multiplex PCR, while TCRdb's copy carries only in-frame clones and drops some. The sample yields 280,000 or so clones, approximately 89% seen once. The sample comprised peripheral blood. The origin of the receptors is a woman aged 25-40 years who had recovered from COVID-19.

V usage is TRBV28 and J usage is TRBJ1-2, with D unclear. V was pared by 3 bases and J by 1 base, with 15 bases between. CDR1 and CDR2 from the germline V gene are MDHEN and SYDVKM. The CDR3 has 16 residues. CDR3 DNA sequence: TGTGCCAGCAGTTTCGAATTGGGCAGTGGTAACTATGGCTACACCTTC. Its translation: CASSFELGSGNYGYTF.

CDR3 sequence reads: CASSRQGNNDGYTF. The CDR3 DNA follows: TGTGCCAGCTCTCGACAGGGGAACAATGATGGCTACACCTTC. The chain recombines TRBV18 with TRBJ1-2, with 8 bases matching TRBD1. The germline V gene encodes CDR1 KGHSH and CDR2 LQKENI. V lost 6 bases to trimming and J lost 6 bases; unmatched junction nucleotides: 9. CDR3 size: 14 residues.

The chain employs TRBV27 and TRBJ2-5, with 7 bases aligning to TRBD1. The CDR3 runs to 14 residues. Losses at the gene ends were 4 bases for V and 1 base for J; bases not matched to a gene: 3. The germline V gene has CDR1 MNHEY and CDR2 SMNVEV (reference sequence). CDR3 residues: CASSSRTGQETQYF. In DNA form, the CDR3 reads TGTGCCAGCAGTTCGAGGACAGGCCAAGAGACCCAGTACTTC.

This chain links TRBV6-5 with TRBJ2-7, with 7 bases identical to TRBD2. V shed 10 bases, J shed 3 bases, and the junction held 9 bases outside the gene matches. CDR1 MNHEY and CDR2 SVGAGI come from the germline V gene. CDR3 size: 13 residues. In nucleotides, the CDR3 is TGTGCCACCTCACGGACTAGAGGCTACGAGCAGTACTTC. It codes for CATSRTRGYEQYF.

Only a few counts were recorded for this clone. The chain joins TRBV19 to TRBJ1-2; perhaps TRBD1 as D (5 bases). The CDR3 spans 15 residues. Germline V CDR1 and CDR2: LNHDA, SQIVND (reference sequence). The V gene lost 9 bases and the J gene lost 3 bases, with 20 bases spanning the gap. The CDR3 protein is CASLRWDGGDYGYTF. CDR3 nucleotides: TGTGCCAGCCTGCGGTGGGATGGAGGGGACTATGGCTACACCTTC.

This chain links TRBV29-1 with TRBJ2-7; D might be TRBD1 (5 bases). Germline loops: CDR1 SQVTM, CDR2 ANQGSEA. The CDR3 runs to 15 residues. V lost 6 bases and J lost 5, with 23 bases in between. Here the CDR3 reads CSVHLTFAGSNEQYF. For the CDR3, the DNA is TGCAGCGTCCACCTAACGTTTGCAGGGTCCAACGAGCAGTACTTC.

The V and J genes are TRBV7-2 and TRBJ2-1, with D tentatively TRBD2 (6 bases). This CDR3 is 15 amino acids long. Germline CDR1 and CDR2: SGHTA and FQGNSA. The germline V and J ends were trimmed by 0 bases and 6 bases, with 12 bases remaining between them. CDR3 residues: CASSLASRGFNEQFF. CDR3 nucleotides: TGTGCCAGCAGCTTAGCGAGCCGGGGGTTCAATGAGCAGTTCTTC.

The chain is built from TRBV7-2 and TRBJ2-7, with 9 bases fitting TRBD2. The germline CDR1 and CDR2 sequences are SGHTA and FQGNSA. The junction had 11 bases not matched to a gene; V was cut back by 5 bases and J by 3 bases. This CDR3 region has 16 residues. The CDR3 DNA reads TGTGCCAGCAGCCGCGGGGGGGGACTACCGATCTACGAGCAGTACTTC. It codes for CASSRGGGLPIYEQYF.

DNA of the CDR3: TGTGCCAGCAGGACAGGGGTCTCACCCCTCCACTTT. This encodes CASRTGVSPLHF. The chain links TRBV12-3 or TRBV12-4 to TRBJ1-6, with 8 bases lining up with TRBD1. V dropped 6 bases and J dropped 10; count of bases not matched to a gene: 2. This CDR3 contains 12 residues.

V gene TRBV3-1 (or the pseudogene TRBV3-2) combines with J gene TRBJ1-5; D possibly corresponds to TRBD1 (6 bases). Per the germline V gene, CDR1 is LGHDT and CDR2 is YNNKEL (reference sequence). V lost 5 bases, J lost 2 bases, and 7 bases lay in between. This CDR3 is built from 13 residues. The CDR3 bases are TGTGCCAGCAGCTCAGGGGGCAATCAGCCCCAGCATTTT. This sequence encodes CASSSGGNQPQHF.

This chain uses TRBV3-1 (or the pseudogene TRBV3-2) with TRBJ2-5; D possibly corresponds to TRBD1 (6 bases). This CDR3 contains 13 residues. Trimming removed 1 base from V and 4 bases from J, with 7 bases in between. Germline V gene data show CDR1 as LGHDT and CDR2 as YNNKEL (reference sequence). CDR3 nucleotide sequence: TGTGCCAGCAGCCAAGGGACAGCAGAGACCCAGTACTTC. This gives the protein CASSQGTAETQYF.

Only a few counts were recorded for this clone. This chain joins TRBV2 and TRBJ2-1; 7 positions agree with TRBD1. This CDR3 has 13 amino acids. In germline, CDR1 is SNHLY, CDR2 FYNNEI. The junction had 5 bases not matched to a gene; V was cut back by 6 bases and J by 6 bases. The CDR3 nucleotides are TGTGCCAGCAGAGACAGGGTCGGCAATGAGCAGTTCTTC. Amino acids: CASRDRVGNEQFF.

This rearrangement joins TRBV15 to TRBJ2-3; TRBD2 agrees at 10 bases. Germline-derived CDR1 and CDR2 are LNHNV and YYDKDF (reference sequence). After removal of 4 bases from V and 3 bases from J, the junction contained 7 bases not matched to a gene. There are 16 residues in the CDR3. This CDR3 reads CATSKRIAGGTDTQYF. The CDR3 nucleotides are TGTGCCACCAGCAAACGAATAGCGGGGGGAACAGATACGCAGTATTTT.

The CDR3 loop reads CASSLSGQSTDTQYF. The CDR3 DNA sequence: TGTGCCAGCAGCTTATCGGGACAGTCCACAGATACGCAGTATTTT. J is TRBJ2-3 and V is TRBV7-3; 7 nucleotides line up with TRBD1. This CDR3 region has 15 residues. Germline V lookup: CDR1 SGHTA, CDR2 FQGTGA. The junction had 4 bases not matched to a gene; V was cut back by 2 bases and J by 2 bases.

This chain joins TRBV6-1 and TRBJ2-1; 11 bases line up with TRBD2. Trimming took 2 bases from V and 7 from J; bases not matched to a gene: 10. Germline V gene data show CDR1 as MNHNS and CDR2 as SASEGT. The CDR3 is 17 amino acids. Written as DNA, the CDR3 is TGTGCCAGCAGTGAACTTAGCGGGGGGGCCGGGTGGAATGAGCAGTTCTTC. This gives the protein CASSELSGGAGWNEQFF.

V usage is TRBV3-1 (or the pseudogene TRBV3-2) and J usage is TRBJ2-7, with D possibly being TRBD1 (5 bases). Between the trimmed V and J ends, which lost 3 bases and 5 bases, there was a span of 11 bases. The CDR3 consists of 13 residues. The germline V gene has CDR1 LGHDT and CDR2 YNNKEL (reference sequence). CDR3 nucleotide sequence: TGTGCCAGCAGCCATGCCGACAGAGACGAGCAGTACTTC. Its protein product is CASSHADRDEQYF.

The V gene is TRBV6-4, the J gene TRBJ1-4; 7 bases line up with TRBD1. The CDR3 runs 13 residues. Per the germline V gene, CDR1 is MRHNA and CDR2 is SNTAGT. With 10 bases clipped from V and 6 bases from J, the junction kept 8 bases outside the gene matches. The CDR3 reads CATSDRVDEKLFF. CDR3 bases: TGTGCCACCTCTGACAGGGTTGATGAAAAACTGTTTTTT.

The chain uses TRBV5-1 and TRBJ2-7; a weak D match, TRBD1 (6 bases). V lost 4 bases and J lost 3, with 14 bases in between. This CDR3 region has 14 residues. CDR1 is SGHRS, CDR2 YFSETQ, per germline. The CDR3 bases are TGCGCCAGCAGCAAGGACAGCGCTTTCTACGAGCAGTACTTC. Translating gives CASSKDSAFYEQYF.

The chain carries TRBV3-1 (or the pseudogene TRBV3-2) and TRBJ2-2; TRBD2 matches 7 bases. The CDR3 covers 15 residues. With 6 bases clipped from V and 1 base from J, the junction kept 5 bases outside the gene matches. In germline, CDR1 is LGHDT, CDR2 YNNKEL (reference sequence). The CDR3 spells CASSQREGNTGELFF. The CDR3 DNA reads TGTGCCAGCAGTCAGAGGGAGGGGAACACCGGGGAGCTGTTTTTT.

V is TRBV7-9 and J is TRBJ1-2, with TRBD1 matching over 7 bases. Germline trimming cut 5 bases from V and 0 bases from J; bases unmatched to any gene: 9. The CDR3 spans 16 residues. From germline, CDR1 is SEHNR and CDR2 FQNEAQ (reference sequence). This CDR3 is CASSPATRGANYGYTF. CDR3 DNA: TGTGCCAGCAGCCCAGCCACCAGGGGGGCTAACTATGGCTACACCTTC.